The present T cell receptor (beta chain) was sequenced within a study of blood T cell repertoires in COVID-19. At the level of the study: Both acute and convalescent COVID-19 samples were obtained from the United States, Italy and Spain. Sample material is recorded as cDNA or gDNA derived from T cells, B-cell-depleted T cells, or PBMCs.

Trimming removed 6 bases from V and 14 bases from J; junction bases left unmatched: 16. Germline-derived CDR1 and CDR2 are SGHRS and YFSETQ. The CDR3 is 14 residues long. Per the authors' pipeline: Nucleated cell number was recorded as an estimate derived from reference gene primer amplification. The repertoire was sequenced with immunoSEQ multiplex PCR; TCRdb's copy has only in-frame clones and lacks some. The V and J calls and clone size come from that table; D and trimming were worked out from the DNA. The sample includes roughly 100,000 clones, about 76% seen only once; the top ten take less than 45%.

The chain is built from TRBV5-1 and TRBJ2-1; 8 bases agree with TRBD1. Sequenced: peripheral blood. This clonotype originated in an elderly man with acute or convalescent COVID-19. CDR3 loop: CASTILQGQGQKFF. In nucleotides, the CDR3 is TGCGCCAGCACCATTCTTCAAGGACAGGGTCAGAAGTTCTTC.